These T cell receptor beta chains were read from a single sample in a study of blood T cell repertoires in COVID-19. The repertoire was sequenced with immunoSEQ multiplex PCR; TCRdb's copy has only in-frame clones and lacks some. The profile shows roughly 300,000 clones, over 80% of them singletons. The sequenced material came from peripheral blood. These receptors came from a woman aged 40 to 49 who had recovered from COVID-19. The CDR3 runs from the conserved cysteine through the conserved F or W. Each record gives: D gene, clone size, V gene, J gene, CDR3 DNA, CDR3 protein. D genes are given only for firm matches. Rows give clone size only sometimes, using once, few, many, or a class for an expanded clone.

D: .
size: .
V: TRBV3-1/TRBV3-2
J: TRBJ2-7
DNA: TGTGCCAGCAGCCAAGGGGCTCTGGGTGAGCAGTACTTC
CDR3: CASSQGALGEQYF

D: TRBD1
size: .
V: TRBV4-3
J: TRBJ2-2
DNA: TGCGCCAGCAGCCAAGGCCCGGGACAGGGGAACACCGGGGAGCTGTTTTTT
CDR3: CASSQGPGQGNTGELFF

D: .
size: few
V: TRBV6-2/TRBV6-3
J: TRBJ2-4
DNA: TGTGCCAGCAGTTTCCGGGGCAAAAACATTCAGTACTTC
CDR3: CASSFRGKNIQYF

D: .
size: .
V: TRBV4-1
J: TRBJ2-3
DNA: TGCGCCAGCAGCCAAGTTCCACTAGGAGGCACAGATACGCAGTATTTT
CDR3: CASSQVPLGGTDTQYF

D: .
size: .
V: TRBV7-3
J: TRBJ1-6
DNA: TGTGCCAGCAGCTCCGGACAGCCTGCTTCACCCCTCCACTTT
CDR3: CASSSGQPASPLHF

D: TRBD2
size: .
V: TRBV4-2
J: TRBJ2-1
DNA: TGTGCCAGCAGTCTTGCTAGCGGGGGGGTAAATGAGCAGTTCTTC
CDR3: CASSLASGGVNEQFF

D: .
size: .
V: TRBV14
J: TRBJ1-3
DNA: TGTGCCAGCAGCCAGCGAAGGGAGTCTACTGGAAACACCATATATTTT
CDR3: CASSQRRESTGNTIYF

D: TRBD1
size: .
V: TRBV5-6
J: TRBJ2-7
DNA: TGTGCCAGCAGCTTCCGGGACAGGGACCCCGAGCAGTACTTC
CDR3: CASSFRDRDPEQYF

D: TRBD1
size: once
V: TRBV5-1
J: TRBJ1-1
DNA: TGCGCCAGCAGCTTGGAGTTCCAGGGGGCTGAAGCTTTCTTT
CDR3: CASSLEFQGAEAFF

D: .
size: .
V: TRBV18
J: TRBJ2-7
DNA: TGTGCCAGCTCCCCGGCCGCGCAGCGAGAGCAGTACTTC
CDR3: CASSPAAQREQYF

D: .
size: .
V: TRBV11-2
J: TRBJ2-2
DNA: TGTGCCAGCAGCTTTTCCGTAAGGGGCCAGGGGTCCGGGGAGCTGTTTTTT
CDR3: CASSFSVRGQGSGELFF

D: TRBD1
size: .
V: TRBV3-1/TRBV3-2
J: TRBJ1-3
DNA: TGTGCCAGCAGCCCCAGGGGGTCTGGAAACACCATATATTTT
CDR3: CASSPRGSGNTIYF

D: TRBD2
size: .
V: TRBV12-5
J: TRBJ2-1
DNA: TGTGCTAGTGGTTTGGTATGGGTTAGCGGGAGTGGGGGCAATGAGCAGTTCTTC
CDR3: CASGLVWVSGSGGNEQFF

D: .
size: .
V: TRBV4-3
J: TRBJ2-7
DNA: TGCGCCAGCAGTCCCGTGACAGGGGAAGCGGGAAGCACCTACGAGCAGTACTTC
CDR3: CASSPVTGEAGSTYEQYF

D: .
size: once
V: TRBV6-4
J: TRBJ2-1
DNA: TGTGCCAGCAGTGACAAGGGGGTTGAGAGGAATGAGCAGTTCTTC
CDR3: CASSDKGVERNEQFF

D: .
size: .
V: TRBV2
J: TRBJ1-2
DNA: TGTGCCAGCAGTGGGGGCAGGGGCTCCTATGGCTACACCTTC
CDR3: CASSGGRGSYGYTF